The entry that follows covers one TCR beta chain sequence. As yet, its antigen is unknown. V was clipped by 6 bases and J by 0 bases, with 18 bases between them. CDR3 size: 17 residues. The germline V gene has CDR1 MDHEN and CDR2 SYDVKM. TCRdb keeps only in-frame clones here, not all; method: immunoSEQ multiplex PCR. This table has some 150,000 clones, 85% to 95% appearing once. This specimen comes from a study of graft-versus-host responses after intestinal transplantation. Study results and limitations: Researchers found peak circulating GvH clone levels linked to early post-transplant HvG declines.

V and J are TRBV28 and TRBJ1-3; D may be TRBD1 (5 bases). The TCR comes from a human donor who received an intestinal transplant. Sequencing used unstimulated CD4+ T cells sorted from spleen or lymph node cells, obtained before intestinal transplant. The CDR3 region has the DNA TGTGCCAGCAGCCCGCCAGGGCAGGCCTTCTCTGGAAACACCATATATTTT. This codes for CASSPPGQAFSGNTIYF.